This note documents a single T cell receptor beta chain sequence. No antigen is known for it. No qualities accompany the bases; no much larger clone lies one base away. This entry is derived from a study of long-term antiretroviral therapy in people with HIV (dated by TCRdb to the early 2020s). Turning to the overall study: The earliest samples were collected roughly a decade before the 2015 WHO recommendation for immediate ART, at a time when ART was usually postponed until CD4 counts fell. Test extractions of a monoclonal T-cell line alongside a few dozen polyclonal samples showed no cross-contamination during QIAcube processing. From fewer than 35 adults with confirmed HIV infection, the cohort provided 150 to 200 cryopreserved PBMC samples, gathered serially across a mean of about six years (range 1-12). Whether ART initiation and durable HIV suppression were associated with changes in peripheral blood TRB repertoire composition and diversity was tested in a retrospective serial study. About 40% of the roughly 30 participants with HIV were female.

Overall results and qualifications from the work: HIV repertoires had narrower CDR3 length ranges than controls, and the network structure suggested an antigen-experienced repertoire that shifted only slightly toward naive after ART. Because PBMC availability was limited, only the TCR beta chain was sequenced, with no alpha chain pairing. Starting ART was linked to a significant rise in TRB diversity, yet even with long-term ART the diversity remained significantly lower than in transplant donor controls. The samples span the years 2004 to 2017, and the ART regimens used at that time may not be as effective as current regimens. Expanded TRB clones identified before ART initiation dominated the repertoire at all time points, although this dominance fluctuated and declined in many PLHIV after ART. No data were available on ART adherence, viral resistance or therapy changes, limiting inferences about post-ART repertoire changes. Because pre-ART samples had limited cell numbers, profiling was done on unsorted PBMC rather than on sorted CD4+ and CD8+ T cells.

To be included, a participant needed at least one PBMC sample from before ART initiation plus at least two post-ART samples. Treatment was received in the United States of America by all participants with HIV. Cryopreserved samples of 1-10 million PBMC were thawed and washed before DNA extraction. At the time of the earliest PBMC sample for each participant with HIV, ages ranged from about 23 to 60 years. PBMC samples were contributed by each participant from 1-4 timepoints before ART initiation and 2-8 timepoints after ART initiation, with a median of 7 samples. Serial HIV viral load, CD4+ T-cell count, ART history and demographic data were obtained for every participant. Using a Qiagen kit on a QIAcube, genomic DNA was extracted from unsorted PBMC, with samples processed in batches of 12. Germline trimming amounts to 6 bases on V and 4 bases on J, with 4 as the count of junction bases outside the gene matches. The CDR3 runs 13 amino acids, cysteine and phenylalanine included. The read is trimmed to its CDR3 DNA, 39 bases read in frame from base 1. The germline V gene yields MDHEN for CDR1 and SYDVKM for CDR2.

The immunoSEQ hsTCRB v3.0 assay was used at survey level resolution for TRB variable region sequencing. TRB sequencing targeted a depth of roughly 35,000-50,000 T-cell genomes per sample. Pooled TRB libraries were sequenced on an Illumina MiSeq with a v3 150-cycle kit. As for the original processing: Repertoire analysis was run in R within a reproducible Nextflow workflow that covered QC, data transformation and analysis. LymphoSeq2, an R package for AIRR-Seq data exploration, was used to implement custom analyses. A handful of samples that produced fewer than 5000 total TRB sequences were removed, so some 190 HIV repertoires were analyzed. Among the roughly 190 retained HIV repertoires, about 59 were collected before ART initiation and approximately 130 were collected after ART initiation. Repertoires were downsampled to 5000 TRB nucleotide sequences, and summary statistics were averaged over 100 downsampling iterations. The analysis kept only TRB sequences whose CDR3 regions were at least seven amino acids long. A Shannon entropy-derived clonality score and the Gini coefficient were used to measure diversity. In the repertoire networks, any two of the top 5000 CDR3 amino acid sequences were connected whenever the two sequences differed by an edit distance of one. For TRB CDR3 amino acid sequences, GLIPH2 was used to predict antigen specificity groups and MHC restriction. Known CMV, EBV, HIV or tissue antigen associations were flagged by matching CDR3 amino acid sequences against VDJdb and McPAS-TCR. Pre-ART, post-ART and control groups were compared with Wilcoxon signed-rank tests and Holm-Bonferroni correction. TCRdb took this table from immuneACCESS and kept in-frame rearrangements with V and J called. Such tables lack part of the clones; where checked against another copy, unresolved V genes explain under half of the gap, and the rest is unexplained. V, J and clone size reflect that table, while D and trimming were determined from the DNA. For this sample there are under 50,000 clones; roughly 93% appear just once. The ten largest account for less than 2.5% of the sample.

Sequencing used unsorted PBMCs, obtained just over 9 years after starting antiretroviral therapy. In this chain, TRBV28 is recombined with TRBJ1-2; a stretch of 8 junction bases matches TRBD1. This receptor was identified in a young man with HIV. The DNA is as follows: TGTGCCAGCAGATCCGGACAGGGCTATGGCTACACCTTC. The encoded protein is CASRSGQGYGYTF.